This record concerns one TCR beta chain sequence. This sample stems from a study of blood T cell repertoires in COVID-19. Study at large: Acute-phase and convalescent COVID-19 samples originated in the United States, Italy and Spain. PBMCs, B-cell-depleted T cells, or T cells were the source of the cDNA or gDNA that made up the material.

Profiling relied on immunoSEQ multiplex PCR, and the TCRdb table lists in-frame clones only, not all of them. This sample has about 360,000 clones, with 70% to 90% found just once. The sample taken for sequencing was peripheral blood. The sequence derives from a human donor in a cohort sampled during active COVID-19.

The CDR3 protein is CASSPGLGPQETQYF. The DNA for the CDR3 is TGTGCCAGCAGTCCGGGACTCGGCCCCCAAGAGACCCAGTACTTC. The chain links TRBV6-6 to TRBJ2-5; a possible D gene is TRBD2 (6 bases). With 5 bases removed from V and 1 base from J, the gap between germline ends came to 14 bases. Germline CDR1 is MNHNY and CDR2 is SVGAGI (reference sequence). The CDR3 spans 15 residues.